The rows below give T cell receptor beta chains drawn from one sample of a study of blood T cell repertoires in COVID-19. Method: immunoSEQ multiplex PCR; TCRdb's copy keeps in-frame clones and lacks some. The sample contains some 140,000 clones, more than 65% of which appear only once. Specimen: peripheral blood. Receptors were obtained from a man older than 75 with acute or convalescent COVID-19. Both conserved end residues are part of each CDR3. The D gene is left open where the match is weak. Part of the rows lack a size; the others show once, few, many or a class for expanded clones.

d_call: TRBD1
clone_size: -
j_call: TRBJ2-7
v_call: TRBV27
cdr3_aa: CASSLGPGTGGYEQYF
cdr3_nt: TGTGCCAGCAGTTTAGGCCCCGGGACAGGGGGGTACGAGCAGTACTTC

d_call: -
clone_size: -
j_call: TRBJ1-5
v_call: TRBV20-1
cdr3_aa: CSASLLTGVGQPQHF
cdr3_nt: TGCAGTGCTAGTCTCCTCACAGGCGTCGGTCAGCCCCAGCATTTT

d_call: -
clone_size: -
j_call: TRBJ2-2
v_call: TRBV7-8
cdr3_aa: CASSQTGSWTGELFF
cdr3_nt: TGTGCCAGCAGCCAAACAGGGAGCTGGACCGGGGAGCTGTTTTTT

d_call: -
clone_size: -
j_call: TRBJ1-3
v_call: TRBV6-5
cdr3_aa: CASLSGFSGNTIYF
cdr3_nt: TGTGCCAGCTTATCGGGATTCTCTGGAAACACCATATATTTT

d_call: -
clone_size: -
j_call: TRBJ1-4
v_call: TRBV3-1/TRBV3-2
cdr3_aa: CASSQALISTNEKLFF
cdr3_nt: TGTGCCAGCAGCCAAGCGTTAATAAGCACTAATGAAAAACTGTTTTTT

d_call: -
clone_size: -
j_call: TRBJ1-6
v_call: TRBV6-5
cdr3_aa: CASRPRDSKGSPLHF
cdr3_nt: TGTGCCAGCAGGCCGAGGGACTCGAAAGGATCACCCCTCCACTTT

d_call: TRBD1
clone_size: -
j_call: TRBJ2-7
v_call: TRBV28
cdr3_aa: CASSPTGQPYEQYF
cdr3_nt: TGTGCCAGCAGTCCGACGGGACAGCCTTACGAGCAGTACTTC

d_call: -
clone_size: -
j_call: TRBJ1-3
v_call: TRBV20-1
cdr3_aa: CSASALPAGNTIYF
cdr3_nt: TGCAGTGCTAGTGCGCTCCCAGCTGGAAACACCATATATTTT

d_call: -
clone_size: -
j_call: TRBJ1-2
v_call: TRBV7-3
cdr3_aa: CASSLTMGDTYGYTF
cdr3_nt: TGTGCCAGCAGCTTAACAATGGGGGACACCTATGGCTACACCTTC

d_call: TRBD1
clone_size: -
j_call: TRBJ1-6
v_call: TRBV19
cdr3_aa: CASSPGQGISPLHF
cdr3_nt: TGTGCCAGTAGCCCGGGACAGGGTATATCACCCCTCCACTTT

d_call: TRBD1
clone_size: -
j_call: TRBJ2-7
v_call: TRBV3-1/TRBV3-2
cdr3_aa: CASSHGDRGSYEQYF
cdr3_nt: TGTGCCAGCAGCCATGGAGACAGGGGATCCTACGAGCAGTACTTC

d_call: -
clone_size: once
j_call: TRBJ1-4
v_call: TRBV18
cdr3_aa: CASSPEDEKLFF
cdr3_nt: TGTGCCAGCTCACCTGAGGATGAAAAACTGTTTTTT

d_call: -
clone_size: -
j_call: TRBJ1-1
v_call: TRBV19
cdr3_aa: CASTPGVNTEAFF
cdr3_nt: TGTGCCAGTACGCCAGGCGTAAACACTGAAGCTTTCTTT

d_call: TRBD1
clone_size: -
j_call: TRBJ1-4
v_call: TRBV4-3
cdr3_aa: CASSQGNRGTDEKLFF
cdr3_nt: TGCGCCAGCAGCCAAGGAAACAGGGGCACGGATGAAAAACTGTTTTTT

d_call: -
clone_size: -
j_call: TRBJ1-2
v_call: TRBV5-8
cdr3_aa: CASSLVMAGFGYTF
cdr3_nt: TGTGCCAGCAGCTTGGTGATGGCAGGGTTTGGCTACACCTTC

d_call: -
clone_size: -
j_call: TRBJ2-7
v_call: TRBV9
cdr3_aa: CASSTPGLVDEQYF
cdr3_nt: TGTGCCAGCAGCACACCCGGCCTAGTGGACGAGCAGTACTTC

d_call: -
clone_size: -
j_call: TRBJ2-2
v_call: TRBV7-2
cdr3_aa: CASSLAPGTNTGELFF
cdr3_nt: TGTGCCAGCAGCTTAGCCCCAGGGACGAACACCGGGGAGCTGTTTTTT

d_call: -
clone_size: -
j_call: TRBJ1-3
v_call: TRBV6-6
cdr3_aa: CASRLGGSGNTIYF
cdr3_nt: TGTGCCAGCAGGTTAGGAGGCTCTGGAAACACCATATATTTT

d_call: TRBD2
clone_size: -
j_call: TRBJ2-5
v_call: TRBV6-2/TRBV6-3
cdr3_aa: CASSPLSGKTQYF
cdr3_nt: TGTGCCAGCAGTCCCCTGAGCGGGAAGACCCAGTACTTC

d_call: TRBD1
clone_size: -
j_call: TRBJ2-2
v_call: TRBV24-1
cdr3_aa: CATSDLQGKGTGELFF
cdr3_nt: TGTGCCACCAGTGATCTACAGGGGAAGGGTACCGGGGAGCTGTTTTTT

d_call: -
clone_size: -
j_call: TRBJ1-2
v_call: TRBV5-1
cdr3_aa: CASSFRGRGYGYTF
cdr3_nt: TGCGCCAGCAGCTTCAGGGGCCGGGGCTATGGCTACACCTTC

d_call: TRBD1
clone_size: -
j_call: TRBJ1-2
v_call: TRBV4-1
cdr3_aa: CASSQDWSQGAYYGYTF
cdr3_nt: TGCGCCAGCAGCCAAGATTGGAGCCAGGGGGCCTACTATGGCTACACCTTC

d_call: -
clone_size: -
j_call: TRBJ2-3
v_call: TRBV11-2
cdr3_aa: CASSSHIDTQYF
cdr3_nt: TGTGCCAGCAGCTCTCACATAGATACGCAGTATTTT

d_call: -
clone_size: -
j_call: TRBJ1-2
v_call: TRBV5-1
cdr3_aa: CASSLVALADYGYTF
cdr3_nt: TGCGCCAGCAGCTTGGTGGCACTAGCAGACTATGGCTACACCTTC

d_call: -
clone_size: -
j_call: TRBJ1-3
v_call: TRBV12-3/TRBV12-4
cdr3_aa: CASRTTGRNTIYF
cdr3_nt: TGTGCCAGCAGGACCACAGGCCGAAACACCATATATTTT

d_call: TRBD2
clone_size: -
j_call: TRBJ2-1
v_call: TRBV10-3
cdr3_aa: CAISEISGASYNEQFF
cdr3_nt: TGTGCCATCAGTGAGATTAGCGGGGCATCCTACAATGAGCAGTTCTTC

d_call: -
clone_size: -
j_call: TRBJ1-1
v_call: TRBV3-1/TRBV3-2
cdr3_aa: CASSSRGGRATEAFF
cdr3_nt: TGTGCCAGCAGCTCGAGAGGGGGAAGGGCCACTGAAGCTTTCTTT

d_call: TRBD1
clone_size: -
j_call: TRBJ1-4
v_call: TRBV5-5
cdr3_aa: CASSLNRGRDEKLFF
cdr3_nt: TGTGCCAGCAGCTTAAACAGGGGGCGGGATGAAAAACTGTTTTTT

d_call: TRBD1
clone_size: -
j_call: TRBJ2-3
v_call: TRBV7-2
cdr3_aa: CASRQGNTDTQYF
cdr3_nt: TGTGCCAGCAGACAGGGGAACACAGATACGCAGTATTTT

d_call: TRBD1
clone_size: -
j_call: TRBJ2-5
v_call: TRBV3-1/TRBV3-2
cdr3_aa: CASSQEITGGRSTQYF
cdr3_nt: TGTGCCAGCAGCCAGGAGATAACAGGGGGGAGATCGACCCAGTACTTC

d_call: -
clone_size: -
j_call: TRBJ2-7
v_call: TRBV19
cdr3_aa: CASSVRGEQYF
cdr3_nt: TGTGCCAGTAGCGTCAGGGGCGAGCAGTACTTC

d_call: -
clone_size: -
j_call: TRBJ2-3
v_call: TRBV4-3
cdr3_aa: CASSQEENRRVDTQYF
cdr3_nt: TGCGCCAGCAGCCAAGAGGAAAACCGCCGGGTAGATACGCAGTATTTT

d_call: -
clone_size: -
j_call: TRBJ1-2
v_call: TRBV28
cdr3_aa: CASSQTSPGVNYGYTF
cdr3_nt: TGTGCCAGCAGCCAGACCTCACCCGGAGTCAACTATGGCTACACCTTC

d_call: TRBD2
clone_size: -
j_call: TRBJ2-3
v_call: TRBV6-2/TRBV6-3
cdr3_aa: CASSSGVAGTSTDTQYF
cdr3_nt: TGTGCCAGCAGTTCCGGGGTAGCGGGCACTAGCACAGATACGCAGTATTTT

d_call: -
clone_size: -
j_call: TRBJ2-3
v_call: TRBV18
cdr3_aa: CASSPWTNTDTQYF
cdr3_nt: TGTGCCAGCTCACCGTGGACAAACACAGATACGCAGTATTTT

d_call: -
clone_size: -
j_call: TRBJ1-2
v_call: TRBV7-9
cdr3_aa: CASSLGGDYGYTF
cdr3_nt: TGTGCCAGCAGCCTAGGGGGGGACTATGGCTACACCTTC

d_call: -
clone_size: -
j_call: TRBJ2-2
v_call: TRBV7-8
cdr3_aa: CASSPLAGAGELFF
cdr3_nt: TGTGCCAGCAGCCCACTGGCGGGCGCCGGGGAGCTGTTTTTT